These 19 T cell receptor beta chains were sequenced from one sample in a study of regulatory T cells in long-lasting Graves disease. Building the TCR beta libraries relied on iRepertoire HTBI primers, and CDR3 regions underwent Arm-PCR. MiXCR, applied by TCRdb to the multiplex PCR reads, yields one record per CDR3 protein. The table includes 550,000 to 650,000 distinct CDR3 sequences, about 16% detected once. Specified time point: newly diagnosed GD, antithyroid drugs for less than 3 months. There was RNA extracted from PBMCs, and the TCR library was made from it. The same sample was also studied in work on T cells in Graves' hyperthyroidism and ophthalmopathy.

Sequencing used peripheral blood mononuclear cells (PBMCs), obtained at new diagnosis, from a patient treated with antithyroid drugs. All receptors derive from a man aged 18 to 30 with Graves disease.

A note on this clonotype: A read error may explain this, as a much larger clone is one base away. This chain connects TRBV11-2 to TRBJ2-3; 9 bases map to TRBD1. The CDR3 extends over 16 amino acids. J gave up 1 base and V 5 bases, and 7 bases lay outside the gene matches. CDR1 SGHAT and CDR2 FQNNGV come from the germline V gene. CDR3 loop: CASSGRQGEGTDTQYF. The CDR3 nucleotides read TGTGCCAGCAGCGGAAGACAGGGGGAAGGCACAGATACGCAGTATTTT.

This clonotype occurred many times. V is TRBV4-1 and J is TRBJ2-7; TRBD2 might be the D (6 bases). Germline V gives CDR1 MGHRA, CDR2 YSYEKL. This CDR3 has 15 amino acids. The V and J ends lost 4 bases and 3 bases respectively, with 16 bases between them. The CDR3 DNA follows: TGCGCCAGCAGCCCAAGTCCGGGACTTGTCTACGAGCAGTACTTC. Its protein product is CASSPSPGLVYEQYF.

In this sample, this clonotype turned up many times. V usage is TRBV30 and J usage is TRBJ2-5; D unclear. This CDR3 is built from 13 residues. Germline CDR1 GTSNPN, CDR2 SVGIG (reference sequence). The V end lost 0 bases, the J end lost 5 bases, and 10 bases lay between the germline ends. CDR3 coding DNA: TGTGCCTGGAGTGTAGTGGGAACGGAGACCCAGTACTTC. Its protein product is CAWSVVGTETQYF.

There are many counts of this clonotype. The chain combines TRBV11-2 with TRBJ1-2; no definite D call. V was clipped by 0 bases and J by 10 bases, with 15 bases between them. CDR1 and CDR2 (germline): SGHAT, FQNNGV. The CDR3 has 14 amino acids. CDR3 coding DNA: TGTGCCAGCAGCTTAGATCCGAATTTTAGGGACTACACCTTC. This encodes CASSLDPNFRDYTF.

This clonotype was seen more than once but under ten times. The genes are TRBV4-1 and TRBJ1-2; no firm D call. Trimming left V 0 bases short and J 6 bases short, with 11 bases between. The germline V gene has CDR1 MGHRA and CDR2 YSYEKL. CDR3 length: 14 amino acids. CDR3 DNA sequence: TGCGCCAGCAGCCAAGATGGGCCTGAAGATGGCTACACCTTC. Protein sequence: CASSQDGPEDGYTF.

This clonotype was counted at least ten times. The genes are TRBV7-8 and TRBJ2-7, with TRBD1 identical over 8 bases. V was clipped by 4 bases and J by 2 bases; unmatched bases: 10. The CDR3 runs to 16 residues. CDR1 is SGHVS and CDR2 is FQNEAQ in the germline V gene. The CDR3 loop is CASSSLTGDKTYEQYF. CDR3 bases: TGTGCCAGCAGCTCGCTGACAGGGGATAAGACCTACGAGCAGTACTTC.

This clonotype was seen a few times. The gene calls are TRBV2 and TRBJ2-1; 12 nucleotides match TRBD2. The CDR3 has 16 amino acids. With V trimmed by 8 bases and J by 3 bases, 8 bases remained unmatched. Germline CDR1 and CDR2: SNHLY and FYNNEI. CDR3 in DNA: TGTGCCAGCTCGAGACTAGCGGGAGATCACTACAATGAGCAGTTCTTC. This encodes CASSRLAGDHYNEQFF.

At least ten counts were recorded for this clonotype. J is TRBJ2-7 and V is TRBV27, with 9 nucleotides matching TRBD1. This CDR3 is built from 16 residues. Germline CDR1 reads MNHEY; CDR2 reads SMNVEV (reference sequence). V dropped 2 bases and J dropped 2; count of bases not matched to a gene: 7. CDR3 loop: CASSLLTGGVTYEQYF. In DNA form, the CDR3 reads TGTGCCAGCAGTTTACTGACAGGGGGAGTTACCTACGAGCAGTACTTC.

This chain connects TRBV3-1 to TRBJ2-7, with 7 bases aligning to TRBD2. V trimming: 5 bases; J trimming: 4 bases; junction bases outside the gene matches: 11. The CDR3 is 15 residues long. Germline CDR1 and CDR2: LGHDT and YNNKEL (reference sequence). The CDR3 here is CASSFVSGTPYEQYF. The CDR3, as DNA: TGTGCCAGCAGCTTTGTGAGCGGGACCCCATACGAGCAGTACTTC.

This clonotype was found once. Possible read error: a much larger clone is one base away. In nucleotides, the CDR3 is TGCGCCAGCAGCACGAGCGGGAGGTACACAGATACGCAGTATTTT. Translating it yields CASSTSGRYTDTQYF. The chain couples TRBV5-1 to TRBJ2-3; TRBD2 aligns across 9 bases. The V segment lost 4 bases and the J segment 2 bases; nucleotides outside the gene matches: 5. CDR3 length: 15 amino acids. Germline V gives CDR1 SGHRS, CDR2 YFSETQ. The full variable domain, rest sourced from reference TRBV5-1 and TRBJ2-3, is KAGVTQTPRYLIKTRGQQVTLSCSPISGHRSVSWYQQTPGQGLQFLFEYFSETQRNKGNFPGRFSGRQFSNSRSEMNVSTLELGDSALYLCASSTSGRYTDTQYFGPGTRLTVL.

The chain carries TRBV4-1 and TRBJ1-4; unclear D gene. Trimming removed 1 base at V and 13 bases at J, with 10 bases between. Germline V CDR1 and CDR2: MGHRA, YSYEKL. There are 12 residues in the CDR3. CDR3 DNA: TGCGCCAGCAGCCAAGTCGGGAGTGGACTGTTTTTT. As protein: CASSQVGSGLFF.

The rearrangement joins TRBV19 to TRBJ1-4; D not resolved. Trimming shortened V by 0 bases and J by 6 bases, and 5 bases separated the two germline ends. This CDR3 is 13 amino acids long. Germline values: CDR1 LNHDA, CDR2 SQIVND (reference sequence). In DNA form, the CDR3 reads TGTGCCAGTAGTATAGATTGGGATGAAAAACTGTTTTTT. Translation: CASSIDWDEKLFF.

This clonotype was detected many times. V is TRBV6-2 or TRBV6-3 and J is TRBJ1-1; 7 bases match TRBD1. CDR3 size: 17 residues. The germline CDR1 and CDR2 sequences are MNHEY and SVGEGT. Trimming took 6 bases from V and 6 from J; bases not matched to a gene: 19. CDR3 DNA sequence: TGTGCCAGCAGGAGACTTCCGACAGGGTATTATAACCCTGAAGCTTTCTTT. Translated: CASRRLPTGYYNPEAFF.

This clonotype was counted many times. This chain uses TRBV6-1 with TRBJ1-1; a weak D match, TRBD1 (5 bases). V was trimmed by 6 bases and J by 8 bases, leaving 10 bases between them. CDR1 and CDR2 from the germline V gene are MNHNS and SASEGT. The CDR3 is 11 amino acids. This CDR3 is CASSLPGEAFF. CDR3 DNA sequence: TGTGCCAGCAGCCTTCCAGGGGAAGCTTTCTTT.

On this clonotype itself: This clone may be a read error of a much larger clone one base away. The V gene is TRBV18, the J gene TRBJ1-5, with D perhaps TRBD1 (6 bases). The CDR3 sequence is 15 residues long. Trimming cost V 4 bases and J 5 bases, with 15 bases left between them. Germline V lookup: CDR1 KGHSH, CDR2 LQKENI. The CDR3 spells CASSQGDPSDQPQHF. CDR3 coding DNA: TGTGCCAGCTCACAGGGGGATCCCAGCGATCAGCCCCAGCATTTT.

This clonotype has a count of ten or more. This sequence joins TRBV28 and TRBJ2-1; 9 bases line up with TRBD2. The length of the CDR3 is 16 residues. Looked up from germline, CDR1 is MDHEN and CDR2 is SYDVKM. The V and J ends lost 5 bases and 1 base, in that order; junction bases with no gene match: 6. The CDR3 sequence: CASSSYSGSSYNEQFF. The CDR3 bases are TGTGCCAGCAGTAGTTATAGCGGGAGTTCCTACAATGAGCAGTTCTTC.

This clonotype was seen only a few times. This chain links TRBV19 with TRBJ2-1, with no clear D. The CDR3 has 14 amino acids. V was cut by 3 bases and J by 0 bases, with 6 bases left in between. Germline CDR1 is LNHDA and CDR2 is SQIVND (reference sequence). The CDR3 sequence is CASSMTASYNEQFF. The CDR3 DNA reads as TGTGCCAGTAGTATGACGGCCTCCTACAATGAGCAGTTCTTC.

This clonotype was seen at least ten times. The chain carries TRBV6-1 and TRBJ2-7; TRBD2 aligns across 11 bases. CDR3 length equals 14 residues. J was trimmed by 6 bases and V by 4 bases; bases with no gene match: 5. CDR1 and CDR2 from the germline V gene are MNHNS and SASEGT. This CDR3 is CASSGFSGRVEQYF. The CDR3 region has the DNA TGTGCCAGCAGTGGATTTAGCGGGAGGGTCGAGCAGTACTTC.

Ten or more counts support this clonotype. The V call is TRBV30, the J call TRBJ2-5; D unclear. The CDR3 has 11 residues. The germline V gene has CDR1 GTSNPN and CDR2 SVGIG (reference sequence). Trimming took 2 bases from V and 5 from J, leaving 6 bases between them. The CDR3 DNA reads as TGTGCCTGGAGTAATATGGAGACCCAGTACTTC. It translates to CAWSNMETQYF.